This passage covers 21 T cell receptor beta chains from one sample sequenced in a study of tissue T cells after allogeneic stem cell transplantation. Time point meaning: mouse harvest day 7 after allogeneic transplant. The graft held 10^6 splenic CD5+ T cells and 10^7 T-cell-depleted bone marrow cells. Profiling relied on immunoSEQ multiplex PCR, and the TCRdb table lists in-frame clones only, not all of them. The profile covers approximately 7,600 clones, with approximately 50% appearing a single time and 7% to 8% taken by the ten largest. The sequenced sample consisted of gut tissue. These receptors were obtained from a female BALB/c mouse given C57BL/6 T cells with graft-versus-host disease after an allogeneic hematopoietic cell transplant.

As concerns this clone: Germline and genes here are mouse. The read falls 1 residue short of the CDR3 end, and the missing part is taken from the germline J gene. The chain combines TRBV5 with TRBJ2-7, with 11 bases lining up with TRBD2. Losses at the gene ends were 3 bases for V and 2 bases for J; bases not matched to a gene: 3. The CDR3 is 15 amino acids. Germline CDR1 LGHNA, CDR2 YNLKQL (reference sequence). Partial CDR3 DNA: TGTGCCAGCAGCCACGACTGGGGGGGACCCTATGAACAGTAC. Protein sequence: CASSHDWGGPYEQY. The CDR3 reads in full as CASSHDWGGPYEQYF.

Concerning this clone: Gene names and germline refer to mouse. Partial CDR3 DNA: TGTGCCAGCAGTAGACTGGGGAGCTCCTATGAACAGTAC. Translating it yields CASSRLGSSYEQY. The whole CDR3 region reads CASSRLGSSYEQYF. The J gene is TRBJ2-7, the V gene TRBV15; 8 positions match TRBD2. The read ends 1 residue shy of where the CDR3 ends; the end is completed using the germline J gene. Germline assignment: CDR1 SGHND and CDR2 FRSKSL. J lost 0 bases, V lost 5 bases, and 3 bases had no gene match. The CDR3 contains 14 residues.

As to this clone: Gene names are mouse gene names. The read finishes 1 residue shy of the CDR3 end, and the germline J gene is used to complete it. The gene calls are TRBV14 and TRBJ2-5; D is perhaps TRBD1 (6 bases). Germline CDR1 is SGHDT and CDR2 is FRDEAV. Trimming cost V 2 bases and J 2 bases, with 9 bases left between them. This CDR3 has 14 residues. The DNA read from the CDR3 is TGTGCCAGCAGTTTAGGAGGGGGCCAAGACACCCAGTAC. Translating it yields CASSLGGGQDTQY. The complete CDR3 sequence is CASSLGGGQDTQYF.

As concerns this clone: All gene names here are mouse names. The part of the CDR3 DNA that was read is TGTGCCAGCGGTGAAAGGGGGCGGGAACAGTAC. Translating gives CASGERGREQY. The full CDR3 protein is CASGERGREQYF. The chain is built from TRBV13-2 and TRBJ2-7; the D gene is possibly TRBD1 (7 bases). The read stops 1 residue short of the end of the CDR3; the missing end is completed from the germline J gene. The CDR3 covers 12 residues. Germline V gene lookup returns CDR1 NNHNN and CDR2 SYGAGS (reference sequence). V lost 2 bases to trimming and J lost 7 bases, with 10 bases between them.

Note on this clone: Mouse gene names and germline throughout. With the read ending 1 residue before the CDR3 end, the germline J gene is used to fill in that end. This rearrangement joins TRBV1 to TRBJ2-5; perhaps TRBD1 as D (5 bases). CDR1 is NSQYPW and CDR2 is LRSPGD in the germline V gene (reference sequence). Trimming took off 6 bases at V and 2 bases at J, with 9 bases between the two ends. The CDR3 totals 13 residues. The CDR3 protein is CTCRRGGQDTQYF. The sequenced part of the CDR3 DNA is TGCACCTGCAGAAGGGGAGGCCAAGACACCCAGTAC.

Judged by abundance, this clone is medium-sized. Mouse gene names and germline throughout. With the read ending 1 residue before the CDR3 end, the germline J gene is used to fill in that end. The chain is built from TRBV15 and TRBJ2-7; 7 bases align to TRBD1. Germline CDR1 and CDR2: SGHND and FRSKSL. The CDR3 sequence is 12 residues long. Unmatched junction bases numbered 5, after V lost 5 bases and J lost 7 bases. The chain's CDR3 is CASSRQGWEQYF. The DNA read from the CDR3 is TGTGCCAGCAGTCGACAGGGATGGGAACAGTAC.

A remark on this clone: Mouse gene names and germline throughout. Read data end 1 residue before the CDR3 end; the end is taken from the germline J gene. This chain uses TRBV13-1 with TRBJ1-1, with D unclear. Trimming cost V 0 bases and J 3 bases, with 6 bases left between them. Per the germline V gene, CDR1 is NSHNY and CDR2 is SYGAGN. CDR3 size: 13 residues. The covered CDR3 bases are TGTGCCAGCAGTGATGATAGGTACACAGAAGTCTTC. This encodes CASSDDRYTEVF. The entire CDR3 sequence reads CASSDDRYTEVFF.

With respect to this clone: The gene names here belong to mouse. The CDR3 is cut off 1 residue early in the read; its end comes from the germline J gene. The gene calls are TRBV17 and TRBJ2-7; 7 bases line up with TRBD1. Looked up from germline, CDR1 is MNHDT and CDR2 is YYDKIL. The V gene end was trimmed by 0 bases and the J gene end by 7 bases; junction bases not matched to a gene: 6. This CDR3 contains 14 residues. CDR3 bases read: TGTGCTAGCAGTAGAGAACGACAGGGTTTGGAACAGTAC. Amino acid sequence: CASSRERQGLEQY. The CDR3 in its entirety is CASSRERQGLEQYF.

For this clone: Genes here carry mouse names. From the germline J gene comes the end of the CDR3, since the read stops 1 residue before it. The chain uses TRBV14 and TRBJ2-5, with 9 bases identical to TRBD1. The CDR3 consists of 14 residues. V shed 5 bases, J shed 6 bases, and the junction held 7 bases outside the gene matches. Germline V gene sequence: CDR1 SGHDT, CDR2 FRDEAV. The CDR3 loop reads CASSRTGEGDTQYF. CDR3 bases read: TGTGCCAGCAGCCGGACAGGGGAGGGTGACACCCAGTAC.

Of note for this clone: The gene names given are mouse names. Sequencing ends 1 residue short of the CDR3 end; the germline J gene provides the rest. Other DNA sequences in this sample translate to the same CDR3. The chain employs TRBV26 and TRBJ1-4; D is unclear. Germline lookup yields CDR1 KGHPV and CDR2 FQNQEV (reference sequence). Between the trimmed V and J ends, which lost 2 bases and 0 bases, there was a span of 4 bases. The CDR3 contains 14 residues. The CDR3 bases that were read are TGTGCCAGCAGTCTGCACCTTTCCAACGAAAGATTATTT. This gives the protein CASSLHLSNERLF. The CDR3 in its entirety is CASSLHLSNERLFF.

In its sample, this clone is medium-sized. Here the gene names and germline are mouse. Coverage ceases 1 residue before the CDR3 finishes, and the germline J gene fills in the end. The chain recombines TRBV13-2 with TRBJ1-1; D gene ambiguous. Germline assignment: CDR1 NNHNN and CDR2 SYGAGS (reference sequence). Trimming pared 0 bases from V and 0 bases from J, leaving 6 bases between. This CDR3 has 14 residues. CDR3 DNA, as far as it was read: TGTGCCAGCGGTGATGCGGCAGCAAACACAGAAGTCTTC. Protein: CASGDAAANTEVF. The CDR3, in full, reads CASGDAAANTEVFF.

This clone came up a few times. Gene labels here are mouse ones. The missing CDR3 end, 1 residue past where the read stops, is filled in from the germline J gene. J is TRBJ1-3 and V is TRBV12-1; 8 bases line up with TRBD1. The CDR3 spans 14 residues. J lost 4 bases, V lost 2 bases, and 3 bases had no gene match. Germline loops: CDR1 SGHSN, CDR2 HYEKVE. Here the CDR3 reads CASSPDRVGNTLYF. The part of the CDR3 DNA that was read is TGTGCCAGCTCTCCGGACAGGGTCGGAAATACGCTCTAT.

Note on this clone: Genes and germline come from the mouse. The CDR3 sequence is CASSLTRGGTEVFF. CDR3 DNA, as far as it was read: TGTGCCAGCAGTTTAACCAGGGGCGGCACAGAAGTCTTC. The chain carries TRBV15 and TRBJ1-1, with a weak D call TRBD1 (6 bases). The sequence runs out 1 residue before the end of the CDR3; the remainder is reconstructed from the germline J gene. Germline CDR1 and CDR2: SGHND and FRSKSL. The ends were cut back, 2 bases at V and 4 bases at J, with 11 bases in the middle. The CDR3 is made up of 14 amino acids.

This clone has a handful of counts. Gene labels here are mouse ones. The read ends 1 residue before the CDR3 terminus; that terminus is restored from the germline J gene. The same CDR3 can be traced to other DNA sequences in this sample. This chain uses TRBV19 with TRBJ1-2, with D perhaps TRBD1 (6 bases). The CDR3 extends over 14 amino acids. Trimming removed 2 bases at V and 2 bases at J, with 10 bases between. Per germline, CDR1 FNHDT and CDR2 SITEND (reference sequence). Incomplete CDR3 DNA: TGTGCCAGCAGTATGGGGCAGGGGAACTCCGACTACACC. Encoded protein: CASSMGQGNSDYT. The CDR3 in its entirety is CASSMGQGNSDYTF.

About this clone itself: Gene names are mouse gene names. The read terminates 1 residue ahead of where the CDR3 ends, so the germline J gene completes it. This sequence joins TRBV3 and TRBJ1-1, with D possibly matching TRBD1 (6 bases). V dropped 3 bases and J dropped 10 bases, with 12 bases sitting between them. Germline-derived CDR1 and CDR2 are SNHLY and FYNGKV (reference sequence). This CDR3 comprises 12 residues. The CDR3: CASSFSGTSVFF. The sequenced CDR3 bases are TGTGCCAGCAGCTTTTCCGGGACATCAGTCTTC.

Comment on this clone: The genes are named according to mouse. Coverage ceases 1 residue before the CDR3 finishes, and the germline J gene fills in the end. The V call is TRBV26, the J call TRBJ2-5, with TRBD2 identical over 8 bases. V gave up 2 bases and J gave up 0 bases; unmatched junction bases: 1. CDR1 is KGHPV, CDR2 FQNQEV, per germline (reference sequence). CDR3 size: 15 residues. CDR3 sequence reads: CASSLLGGNQDTQYF. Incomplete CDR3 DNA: TGTGCCAGCAGTCTGCTGGGGGGTAACCAAGACACCCAGTAC. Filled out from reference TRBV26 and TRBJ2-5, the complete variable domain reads NSKVIQTPRYLVKGQGQKAKMRCIPEKGHPVVFWYQQNKNNEFKFLINFQNQEVLQQIDMTEKRFSAECPSNSPCSLEIQSSEAGDSALYLCASSLLGGNQDTQYFGPGTRLLVL.

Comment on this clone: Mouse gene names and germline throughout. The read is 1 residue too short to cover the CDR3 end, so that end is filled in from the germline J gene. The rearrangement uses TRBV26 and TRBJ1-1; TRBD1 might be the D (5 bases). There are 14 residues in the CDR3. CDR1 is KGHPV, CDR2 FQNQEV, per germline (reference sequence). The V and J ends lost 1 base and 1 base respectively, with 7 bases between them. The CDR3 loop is CASSLFGGNTEVFF. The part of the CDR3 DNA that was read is TGTGCCAGCAGTCTGTTCGGGGGAAACACAGAAGTCTTC.

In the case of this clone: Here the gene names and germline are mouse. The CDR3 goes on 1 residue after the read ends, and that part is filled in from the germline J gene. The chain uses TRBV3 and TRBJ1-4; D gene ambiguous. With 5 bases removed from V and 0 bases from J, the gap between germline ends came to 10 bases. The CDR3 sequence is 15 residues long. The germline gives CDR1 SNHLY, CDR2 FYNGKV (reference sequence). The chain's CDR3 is CASSPGRISNERLFF. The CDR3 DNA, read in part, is TGTGCCAGCAGCCCCGGTCGGATTTCCAACGAAAGATTATTT.

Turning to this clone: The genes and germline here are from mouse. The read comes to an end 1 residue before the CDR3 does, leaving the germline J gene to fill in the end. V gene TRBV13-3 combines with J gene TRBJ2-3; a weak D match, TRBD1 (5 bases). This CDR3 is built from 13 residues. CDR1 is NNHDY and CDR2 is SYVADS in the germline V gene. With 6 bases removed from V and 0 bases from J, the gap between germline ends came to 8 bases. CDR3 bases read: TGTGCCAGCATCACAGGTAGTGCAGAAACGCTGTAT. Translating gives CASITGSAETLY. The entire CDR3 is CASITGSAETLYF.

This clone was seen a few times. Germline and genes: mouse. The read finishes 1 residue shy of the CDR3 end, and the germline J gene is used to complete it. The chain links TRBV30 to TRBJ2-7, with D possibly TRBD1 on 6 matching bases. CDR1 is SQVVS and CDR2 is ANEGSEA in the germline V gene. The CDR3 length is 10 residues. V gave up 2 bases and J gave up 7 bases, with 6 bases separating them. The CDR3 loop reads CSSRQGEQYF. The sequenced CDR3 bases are TGTAGTTCTAGACAGGGGGAACAGTAC.

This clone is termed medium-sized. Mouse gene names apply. The CDR3 protein is CTCSADRTGGYEQYF. Partial CDR3 DNA: TGCACCTGCAGTGCAGACCGGACTGGGGGATATGAACAGTAC. The chain carries TRBV1 and TRBJ2-7, with 10 bases aligning to TRBD2. The read stops 1 residue short of the end of the CDR3; the missing end is completed from the germline J gene. Germline CDR1 and CDR2: NSQYPW and LRSPGD (reference sequence). The CDR3 contains 15 residues. V lost 0 bases, J lost 4 bases, and 3 bases stayed unmatched.